This passage covers 31 T cell receptor beta chains from one sample sequenced in a study of cytomegalovirus exposure and HLA in healthy donors. PCR used 60 Vbeta primers and 13 Jbeta primers. Profiled with immunoSEQ multiplex PCR; TCRdb holds only in-frame clones, not every one. The data contain some 150,000 clones, roughly 76% of them singletons. Specimen: PBMCs. Receptor source: a woman aged 25 to 39 in good health and CMV-seronegative.

The CDR3 protein is CASSEGGYGYTF. The CDR3 region has the DNA TGTGCCAGCAGCGAAGGGGGCTATGGCTACACCTTC. The rearrangement links TRBV11-2 to TRBJ1-2; tentative D call: TRBD1 (6 bases). The CDR3 runs to 12 residues. Trimming cost V 5 bases and J 4 bases, with 8 bases left between them. CDR1 is SGHAT, CDR2 FQNNGV, per germline.

This rearrangement joins TRBV5-5 to TRBJ2-5; D possibly corresponds to TRBD1 (6 bases). Germline V CDR1 and CDR2: SGHKS, YYEKEE (reference sequence). V gave up 0 bases and J gave up 4 bases, with 10 bases separating them. The CDR3 contains 14 residues. CDR3 sequence: CASSLDTGRETQYF. CDR3 coding DNA: TGTGCCAGCAGCTTGGATACAGGGCGAGAGACCCAGTACTTC.

The J gene is TRBJ1-3, the V gene TRBV7-6; no clear D gene. Looked up from germline, CDR1 is SGHVS and CDR2 is FNYEAQ. The CDR3 spans 14 residues. CDR3 DNA: TGTGCGAGCGGAGCATCACAATTCGGAAACACCATATATTTT. It yields the protein CASGASQFGNTIYF.

The gene calls are TRBV30 and TRBJ1-1; D remains ambiguous. Trimming shortened V by 5 bases and J by 0 bases, and 7 bases separated the two germline ends. This CDR3 spans 12 amino acids. From germline, CDR1 is GTSNPN and CDR2 SVGIG (reference sequence). CDR3 sequence: CAWGRMNTEAFF. DNA of the CDR3: TGTGCCTGGGGCAGGATGAACACTGAAGCTTTCTTT.

CDR3 amino acids: CASSTYYEQYF. The CDR3 DNA sequence: TGTGCCAGCAGTACTTACTACGAGCAGTACTTC. This sequence joins TRBV28 and TRBJ2-7; no clear D gene. Germline-derived CDR1 and CDR2 are MDHEN and SYDVKM. This CDR3 has 11 residues. Trimming cost V 5 bases and J 3 bases, with 5 bases left between them.

This sequence joins TRBV10-3 and TRBJ2-3; possibly TRBD2 for D (5 bases). Trimming cost V 2 bases and J 4 bases, with 10 bases left between them. Germline V gives CDR1 ENHRY, CDR2 SYGVKD. The CDR3 is made up of 14 amino acids. The CDR3 sequence: CAISEDLAADTQYF. The CDR3 DNA is TGTGCCATCAGTGAGGATCTAGCCGCAGATACGCAGTATTTT.

V gene TRBV9 combines with J gene TRBJ1-1; D not resolved. The CDR3 spans 17 residues. CDR1 and CDR2 from the germline V gene are SGDLS and YYNGEE. V lost 3 bases and J 0 bases, leaving 18 bases between the germline ends. The CDR3 DNA sequence: TGTGCCAGCAGCGGTAGGTCAGGACTCGGCATGAACACTGAAGCTTTCTTT. Its protein product is CASSGRSGLGMNTEAFF.

The CDR3 DNA follows: TGTGCCAGCAGCTCCCGCGGGGCGGACGCAAACACCGGGGAGCTGTTTTTT. Protein sequence: CASSSRGADANTGELFF. The chain recombines TRBV7-7 with TRBJ2-2, with a tentative D call TRBD2 (6 bases). CDR1 and CDR2 from the germline V gene are SSHAT and FNYEAQ (reference sequence). V dropped 4 bases and J dropped 2 bases, with 17 bases sitting between them. This CDR3 contains 17 residues.

J is TRBJ2-5 and V is TRBV27, with TRBD2 as a possible D gene (5 bases). The V end lost 3 bases, the J end lost 5 bases, and 10 bases lay between the germline ends. The CDR3 loop spans 13 amino acids. The germline V gene has CDR1 MNHEY and CDR2 SMNVEV (reference sequence). Here the CDR3 DNA reads TGTGCCAGCAGTTTCAGGACTCGGGAGACCCAGTACTTC. Amino acids: CASSFRTRETQYF.

The chain has TRBV28 and TRBJ1-4; no firm D call. Trimming left V 3 bases short and J 1 base short, with 3 bases between. This CDR3 is built from 13 residues. Germline assignment: CDR1 MDHEN and CDR2 SYDVKM. The CDR3 DNA follows: TGTGCCAGCAGTTTTCAAACTAATGAAAAACTGTTTTTT. Residues: CASSFQTNEKLFF.

The chain couples TRBV4-1 to TRBJ2-1, with D possibly TRBD1 on 6 matching bases. Germline lookup yields CDR1 MGHRA and CDR2 YSYEKL. Deletions cut 3 bases from V and 10 bases from J, with 19 bases between. The CDR3 contains 15 residues. CDR3 region: CASSQALGEQGEQFF. The CDR3 DNA follows: TGCGCCAGCAGCCAGGCGTTAGGAGAACAGGGAGAGCAGTTCTTC.

This clone was seen once. The genes are TRBV19 and TRBJ1-2; perhaps TRBD1 as D (5 bases). The CDR3 loop spans 12 amino acids. Trimming pared 7 bases from V and 8 bases from J, leaving 14 bases between. Germline V gives CDR1 LNHDA, CDR2 SQIVND (reference sequence). Here the CDR3 DNA reads TGTGCCAGTACAGGGATCTCGAGGGGCTACACCTTC. Its translation is CASTGISRGYTF.

J is TRBJ2-2 and V is TRBV5-4; D is uncertain. The V end lost 2 bases, the J end lost 0 bases, and 8 bases lay between the germline ends. Germline-derived CDR1 and CDR2 are SGHNT and YYREEE (reference sequence). The CDR3 runs to 15 residues. CDR3 sequence reads: CASSFAAANTGELFF. CDR3 nucleotide sequence: TGTGCCAGCAGCTTCGCGGCGGCGAACACCGGGGAGCTGTTTTTT.

V gene TRBV9 combines with J gene TRBJ2-1, with 16 bases identical to TRBD2. Per the germline V gene, CDR1 is SGDLS and CDR2 is YYNGEE. V was pared by 4 bases and J by 4 bases, with 5 bases of the junction left unmatched. This CDR3 contains 17 residues. CDR3 nucleotides: TGTGCCAGCAGCCTCGGGACTAGCGGGGGGGGGTACAATGAGCAGTTCTTC. It codes for CASSLGTSGGGYNEQFF. The full variable domain, completed using reference TRBV9 and TRBJ2-1, is DSGVTQTPKHLITATGQRVTLRCSPRSGDLSVYWYQQSLDQGLQFLIQYYNGEERAKGNILERFSAQQFPDLHSELNLSSLELGDSALYFCASSLGTSGGGYNEQFFGPGTRLTVL.

This chain uses TRBV14 with TRBJ1-5; no firm D call. Trimming took 1 base from V and 4 from J, leaving 8 bases between them. This CDR3 is built from 14 residues. Germline V gene lookup returns CDR1 SGHDN and CDR2 FVKESK. CDR3 loop: CASSQAGSNQPQHF. DNA for the CDR3: TGTGCCAGCAGCCAAGCGGGTTCTAATCAGCCCCAGCATTTT.

The gene calls are TRBV7-2 and TRBJ1-1, with TRBD1 as a possible D gene (5 bases). The CDR3 has 14 residues. V dropped 3 bases and J dropped 5 bases, with 13 bases sitting between them. CDR1 and CDR2 (germline): SGHTA, FQGNSA. CDR3 region: CASSFQTVGTEAFF. The CDR3, as DNA: TGTGCCAGCAGCTTCCAGACAGTAGGTACTGAAGCTTTCTTT.

With respect to this clone: Germline and junction disagree at one end, which may indicate a read error. V usage is TRBV7-9 and J usage is TRBJ1-5; D not resolved. The CDR3 consists of 17 residues. Germline V lookup: CDR1 SEHNR, CDR2 FQNEAQ (reference sequence). CDR3 region: CSSSSRTPGGPNQPQHF. In nucleotides, the CDR3 is TGTTCCAGCAGCTCCCGGACTCCCGGAGGCCCTAATCAGCCCCAGCATTTT.

This clone was seen ten or more times. The chain couples TRBV27 to TRBJ2-7; the match to TRBD2 covers 10 bases. CDR3 size: 17 residues. The germline V gene encodes CDR1 MNHEY and CDR2 SMNVEV (reference sequence). V trimming: 5 bases; J trimming: 0 bases; junction bases outside the gene matches: 10. The CDR3 bases are TGTGCCAGCAGTCCCGGACTAGCGGCCTCTAGCTCCTACGAGCAGTACTTC. Translated: CASSPGLAASSSYEQYF.

The chain combines TRBV5-1 with TRBJ2-1; 14 bases map to TRBD2. V lost 2 bases and J lost 7; bases outside the gene matches: 2. CDR3 length: 15 amino acids. The germline CDR1 and CDR2 sequences are SGHRS and YFSETQ. The CDR3 DNA follows: TGCGCCAGCAGCTTCGGGACTAGCGGGAGAAATGAGCAGTTCTTC. Its translation is CASSFGTSGRNEQFF. The entire variable domain, with the rest obtained from reference TRBV5-1 and TRBJ2-1, is as follows: KAGVTQTPRYLIKTRGQQVTLSCSPISGHRSVSWYQQTPGQGLQFLFEYFSETQRNKGNFPGRFSGRQFSNSRSEMNVSTLELGDSALYLCASSFGTSGRNEQFFGPGTRLTVL.

This clone appeared a single time. This CDR3 is CASSISEGNTEAFF. The CDR3 region has the DNA TGTGCCAGCAGCATCAGCGAAGGGAACACTGAAGCTTTCTTT. The chain employs TRBV7-8 and TRBJ1-1; D not resolved. The CDR3 loop spans 14 amino acids. Trimming removed 5 bases at V and 1 base at J, with 11 bases between. In germline, CDR1 is SGHVS, CDR2 FQNEAQ.

The V gene is TRBV12-5, the J gene TRBJ1-2, with 10 bases fitting TRBD1. The CDR3 extends over 16 amino acids. The V gene's germline CDR1 is LGHNT and CDR2 FRNRAP. Unmatched junction bases numbered 9, after V lost 4 bases and J lost 4 bases. The CDR3 DNA is TGTGCTAGTGGTTCCGCGACAGGGGGCTTGGGCTATGGCTACACCTTC. Residues: CASGSATGGLGYGYTF. The whole variable domain, remainder taken from reference TRBV12-5 and TRBJ1-2, is DARVTQTPRHKVTEMGQEVTMRCQPILGHNTVFWYRQTMMQGLELLAYFRNRAPLDDSGMPKDRFSAEMPDATLATLKIQPSEPRDSAVYFCASGSATGGLGYGYTFGSGTRLTVV.

This clone was recorded a few times. This chain connects TRBV5-4 to TRBJ1-1, with 7 bases lining up with TRBD1. CDR3 length: 15 amino acids. Germline V gene lookup returns CDR1 SGHNT and CDR2 YYREEE (reference sequence). Germline trimming cut 0 bases from V and 1 base from J; bases unmatched to any gene: 3. The CDR3 sequence: CASSLEGQPNTEAFF. The CDR3 DNA follows: TGTGCCAGCAGCTTGGAGGGACAGCCGAACACTGAAGCTTTCTTT.

The chain recombines TRBV6-5 with TRBJ1-5, with D uncertain. Trimming removed 2 bases at V and 3 bases at J, with 5 bases between. The germline gives CDR1 MNHEY, CDR2 SVGAGI. The CDR3 has 13 residues. In DNA form, the CDR3 reads TGTGCCAGCAGTTACGTCCTCAATCAGCCCCAGCATTTT. Protein sequence: CASSYVLNQPQHF.

CDR3 coding DNA: TGTGCCATCAGTGACACGGGGGGCCAGCAAGAGACCCAGTACTTC. Encoded protein: CAISDTGGQQETQYF. The rearrangement links TRBV10-3 to TRBJ2-5, with D maybe TRBD2 (7 bases). Germline assignment: CDR1 ENHRY and CDR2 SYGVKD. V lost 3 bases and J lost 2, with 13 bases in between. CDR3 size: 15 residues.

The J gene is TRBJ1-1, the V gene TRBV6-1; 8 bases agree with TRBD1. CDR3 length equals 17 residues. Germline assignment: CDR1 MNHNS and CDR2 SASEGT. The junction had 12 bases not matched to a gene; V was cut back by 0 bases and J by 6 bases. CDR3 DNA sequence: TGTGCCAGCAGTGAAGCGCTTCTGGGCAGGGGGCTGGCTGAAGCTTTCTTT. This gives the protein CASSEALLGRGLAEAFF.

The chain recombines TRBV4-1 with TRBJ2-7, with D perhaps matching TRBD1 (6 bases). Germline V gives CDR1 MGHRA, CDR2 YSYEKL. V was pared by 2 bases and J by 0 bases, with 11 bases between. This CDR3 spans 15 amino acids. The CDR3 sequence is CASSQSGGSSYEQYF. The CDR3 DNA reads as TGCGCCAGCAGCCAATCTGGGGGCAGCTCCTACGAGCAGTACTTC.

CDR3: CATSSQGGRDQPQHF. The CDR3 bases are TGTGCCACCAGCTCCCAGGGCGGGAGGGATCAGCCCCAGCATTTT. V is TRBV15 and J is TRBJ1-5; a possible D gene is TRBD1 (5 bases). The length of the CDR3 is 15 residues. Germline values: CDR1 LNHNV, CDR2 YYDKDF (reference sequence). Trimming stripped 5 bases from V and 5 bases from J, with 16 bases between.

The rearrangement joins TRBV30 to TRBJ1-3; D is unclear. The CDR3 is 14 amino acids. V was trimmed by 4 bases and J by 3 bases, leaving 13 bases between them. Germline loops: CDR1 GTSNPN, CDR2 SVGIG (reference sequence). The CDR3 loop reads CAWTIPGFGNTIYF. In DNA, the CDR3 is TGTGCCTGGACCATCCCGGGGTTTGGAAACACCATATATTTT.

The chain uses TRBV2 and TRBJ2-2, with D possibly TRBD2 on 6 matching bases. The CDR3 runs to 14 residues. CDR1 is SNHLY, CDR2 FYNNEI, per germline. V shed 6 bases and J shed 8 bases, with 16 bases lying between them. CDR3 coding DNA: TGTGCCAGCAGAGGAGGGAGGACCGGGGGGGAGCTGTTTTTT. Its protein product is CASRGGRTGGELFF.

The rearrangement uses TRBV7-9 and TRBJ2-3, with 11 bases aligning to TRBD2. The CDR3 extends over 17 amino acids. Per the germline V gene, CDR1 is SEHNR and CDR2 is FQNEAQ (reference sequence). V gave up 2 bases and J gave up 5 bases; unmatched junction bases: 9. Here the CDR3 DNA reads TGTGCCAGCAGCTTATATGTTAGCGGGAGGGCTGGAGATACGCAGTATTTT. Translating it yields CASSLYVSGRAGDTQYF.

The chain is built from TRBV10-1 and TRBJ2-2, with a weak D call TRBD1 (6 bases). Per the germline V gene, CDR1 is WNHNN and CDR2 is SYGVQD (reference sequence). V was pared by 4 bases and J by 0 bases, with 6 bases between. This CDR3 has 14 amino acids. The CDR3 DNA reads as TGCGCCAGCAGTGGACAGGCGAACACCGGGGAGCTGTTTTTT. The encoded protein is CASSGQANTGELFF.